The clone carrying this T cell receptor (beta chain) has more than one count but fewer than ten. This specimen comes from a study of blood T cell repertoires in COVID-19. Clones were read by immunoSEQ multiplex PCR, and TCRdb kept only the in-frame ones, dropping some. Of tens of thousands of clones in the sample, roughly 80% are singletons; the top ten hold 1.8%. This clonotype originated in an older woman with acute or convalescent COVID-19. The source material was peripheral blood.

The DNA for the CDR3 is TGTGCCAGCAGCCAAGCCGGGGTATTCGCGGCTGACAGGGAAAAACTGTTTTTT. This encodes CASSQAGVFAADREKLFF. The rearrangement uses TRBV3-1 (or the pseudogene TRBV3-2) and TRBJ1-4; D is possibly TRBD1 (6 bases). Germline CDR1 and CDR2: LGHDT and YNNKEL (reference sequence). The CDR3 consists of 18 residues. V lost 1 base, J lost 8 bases, and 23 bases lay in between.